This T cell receptor (beta chain) was recovered during a study of T cells after yellow fever vaccination. Study-level findings and limits: Reappearing after the booster were most of the clones from primary vaccination (less than 97% CD4, approximately 85% CD8).

The TCR cDNA carried a universal primer site and UMIs from 5'RACE template switching. TCRdb analysed the 5' RACE reads with MiXCR anew, one entry per CDR3 protein. The repertoire holds 340,000 or so distinct CDR3 sequences, with around 12% as singletons. Germline V gives CDR1 SGHAT, CDR2 FQNNGV. V was cut by 1 base and J by 3 bases, with 7 bases left in between. This CDR3 comprises 13 residues. In this sample, this clonotype turned up many times. Its specificity is not known. The rearrangement uses TRBV11-2 and TRBJ2-7; D might be TRBD2 (5 bases). Specimen: CD4+ T cells sorted from PBMCs, collected 15 days after the yellow fever booster vaccination. This TCR came from a man aged 18 to 29 who received the YFV17D yellow fever vaccine. CDR3 region: CASSLGRDYEQYF. CDR3 sequence (DNA): TGTGCCAGCAGCTTAGGACGGGACTACGAGCAGTACTTC.